The present T cell receptor (beta chain) was sequenced within a study of T cell responses to AZD1222 COVID-19 vaccine (dated by TCRdb to the early 2020s). About the investigation overall: A total of around 240 trial participants underwent TCR sequencing, of whom more than 200 had received two doses of AZD1222 and 26 had received two doses of the MenACWY control vaccine. Trial participants were enrolled into age subgroups of 18-55, 56-69 and 70-plus years, which contained approximately 150, 30 and 60 TCR-sequenced participants, respectively.

The CDR3 regions of human TCRbeta chains were analyzed by immunosequencing. The paper's data handling went like this. TCRs in the repertoires were matched against a reference library of SARS-CoV-2-specific TCRs that had been generated with the MIRA antigen-specificity platform. Breadth was defined as the fraction of unique TCRs that were SARS-CoV-2-associated. Depth was defined as the fraction of total T cells that were SARS-CoV-2-associated. Each spike-specific TCR was assigned to its reactive spike region and to a CD4 or CD8 class using the MIRA data. Log10-transformed breadth and depth values were compared by one-way ANOVA with Sidak's multiple comparisons tests. TCRdb retrieved this table from immuneACCESS and kept in-frame rearrangements only. Not all clones are present; in checked studies, unresolved V genes account for under half, and no reason is known for the remainder. V and J calls and clone size are given by that table; D and trimming were obtained from the DNA. The sample records 70,000 or so clones, under 90% of which are singletons. The top ten clonotypes cover approximately 5.9% of the sample.

In light of the paper, this sample's time point label describes: about 28 days (+/-7) after the second vaccine dose. AZD1222 recipients given second doses at about 4 weeks or at about 12 weeks were pooled, since spike-specific TCR depth and breadth were not found to differ between the two schedules. Vaccinee samples came from UK trials COV001 and COV002, including a single-blind randomized controlled phase 2/3 trial of AZD1222 (ChAdOx1 nCoV-19) in healthy adults. Trial participant PBMC samples were collected at day 0 and day 28 after the second dose for TCRbeta chain sequencing. Paper-wide results and their limitations: Because no day 14 peak-response samples were available, the repertoires could be characterized only after the peak T cell response. Participants were mostly white British and included more females than males, and it was suggested by the authors that clonal diversity may have been underestimated. CD4 TCRs associated with the vaccine covered the entire spike protein, and the dominant responses were in regions 160-218 and 743-854. After two AZD1222 doses, spike-specific TCR breadth and depth were significantly higher than at day 0 and than in MenACWY recipients. Conclusions about previously exposed vaccinees are limited because only a handful of AZD1222 recipients were SARS-CoV-2 seropositive at baseline. In the small 56-69-year group, the increase in depth fell short of significance, most likely because of low power. Reportedly, close to half of the unique spike-specific TCRs recognized epitopes lying outside the regions that are mutated in the B.1.351 and B.1.1.7 variants.

CDR1 LGHNA and CDR2 YSLEER are derived from the germline V gene. The CDR3 spans 16 residues, from the cysteine through the phenylalanine. Of the read, only the CDR3 DNA is kept; its 48 bases are in frame from base 1. Germline trimming amounts to 0 bases on V and 7 bases on J, with 4 as the count of junction bases outside the gene matches. Details on this clone: No cognate antigen has been identified for it. No base qualities exist here, and no much larger clone lies one base off it.

The sequencing used peripheral blood, collected 28 days after the second AZD1222 dose. This receptor was obtained from an adult who received the AZD1222 COVID-19 vaccine. The V and J genes are TRBV4-3 and TRBJ1-6, with 9 bases aligning to TRBD1. This receptor has the CDR3 CASSQEGGTGNSPLHF. The nucleotide sequence is given as TGCGCCAGCAGCCAAGAGGGCGGGACAGGGAATTCACCCCTCCACTTT.